The next 10 T cell receptor beta chains were all read from a single sample in a study. Cells sorted as Tregs were CD4+, CD25+ and CD127-/low. MiXCR, run by TCRdb on the 5' RACE reads, gives a single entry per CDR3 protein. Among approximately 40,000 distinct CDR3 sequences listed, approximately 22% were seen once. Sequences were obtained from Tregs sorted from blood. The receptors here all came from a female donor with breast cancer.

This clonotype appeared many times. This sequence joins TRBV9 and TRBJ2-3; TRBD2 matches 10 bases. With 1 base clipped from V and 6 bases from J, the junction kept 8 bases outside the gene matches. Looked up from germline, CDR1 is SGDLS and CDR2 is YYNGEE. The CDR3 is 16 amino acids. CDR3 amino acids: CASSVSASGSSDTQYF. The CDR3 DNA reads TGTGCCAGCAGCGTATCTGCTAGCGGGAGTTCCGATACGCAGTATTTT.

This chain joins TRBV28 and TRBJ2-7, with TRBD1 matching over 12 bases. This CDR3 is 15 amino acids long. Germline values: CDR1 MDHEN, CDR2 SYDVKM. J was trimmed by 4 bases and V by 4 bases; bases with no gene match: 5. This CDR3 is CASSSGTGGLYEQYF. In DNA form, the CDR3 reads TGTGCCAGCAGTTCCGGGACAGGGGGCTTGTACGAGCAGTACTTC. The full variable domain, rest sourced from reference TRBV28 and TRBJ2-7, is DVKVTQSSRYLVKRTGEKVFLECVQDMDHENMFWYRQDPGLGLRLIYFSYDVKMKEKGDIPEGYSVSREKKERFSLILESASTNQTSMYLCASSSGTGGLYEQYFGPGTRLTVT.

This clonotype was detected a few times. The V and J genes are TRBV20-1 and TRBJ1-1, with 10 bases that match TRBD1. The CDR3 is 15 amino acids. The V and J ends lost 0 bases and 3 bases, in that order; junction bases with no gene match: 4. Germline-derived CDR1 and CDR2 are DFQATT and SNEGSKA (reference sequence). The CDR3 protein is CSARDPGTGDTEAFF. The DNA for the CDR3 is TGCAGTGCTAGAGATCCCGGGACAGGGGACACTGAAGCTTTCTTT.

This clonotype came up a few times. The chain is built from TRBV5-5 and TRBJ1-2; D is ambiguous. This CDR3 region has 13 residues. The V gene lost 1 base and the J gene lost 2 bases, with 6 bases spanning the gap. Germline V gene data show CDR1 as SGHKS and CDR2 as YYEKEE (reference sequence). CDR3 amino acids: CASSLLRNYGYTF. The DNA for the CDR3 is TGTGCCAGCAGCTTGTTAAGGAACTATGGCTACACCTTC.

This clonotype was counted only a few times. This chain joins TRBV7-9 and TRBJ2-2, with D unclear. V lost 4 bases and J 1 base, leaving 7 bases between the germline ends. CDR1 is SEHNR, CDR2 FQNEAQ, per germline (reference sequence). This CDR3 region has 14 residues. Written as DNA, the CDR3 is TGTGCCAGCAGCTCTACAGAGAACACCGGGGAGCTGTTTTTT. Translated, it gives CASSSTENTGELFF.

Remarks on this clonotype: With a much larger clone just one base away, this may be a read error. V gene TRBV2 combines with J gene TRBJ2-7; the match to TRBD1 covers 8 bases. This CDR3 is 13 amino acids long. Germline V gene data show CDR1 as SNHLY and CDR2 as FYNNEI. V was pared by 10 bases and J by 5 bases, with 10 bases of the junction left unmatched. CDR3 sequence (DNA): TGTGCCAACCGTGGACAGGGACGCCACGAGCAGTACTTC. The encoded protein is CANRGQGRHEQYF. The whole variable domain, remainder taken from reference TRBV2 and TRBJ2-7, is EPEVTQTPSHQVTQMGQEVILRCVPISNHLYFYWYRQILGQKVEFLVSFYNNEISEKSEIFDDQFSVERPDGSNFTLKIRSTKLEDSAMYFCANRGQGRHEQYFGPGTRLTVT.

This clonotype was recorded a few times. The chain carries TRBV3-1 and TRBJ1-1, with D possibly matching TRBD1 (6 bases). Germline V gene data show CDR1 as LGHDT and CDR2 as YNNKEL (reference sequence). The CDR3 totals 13 residues. V lost 10 bases, J lost 1 base, and 13 bases lay in between. CDR3 amino acids: CANRAEENTEAFF. CDR3 nucleotides: TGTGCCAACAGGGCCGAGGAGAACACTGAAGCTTTCTTT.

The chain links TRBV27 to TRBJ2-1; D not resolved. V lost 8 bases to trimming and J lost 3 bases, with 8 bases between them. The CDR3 extends over 12 amino acids. Germline V gene data show CDR1 as MNHEY and CDR2 as SMNVEV (reference sequence). CDR3 DNA sequence: TGTGCCAGCGGAAGCGTCTACAATGAGCAGTTCTTC. Amino acids: CASGSVYNEQFF.

In this sample, this clonotype turned up a few times. V gene TRBV5-1 combines with J gene TRBJ1-5; 9 nucleotides match TRBD1. Germline V gene sequence: CDR1 SGHRS, CDR2 YFSETQ. CDR3 size: 14 residues. The junction had 4 bases not matched to a gene; V was cut back by 4 bases and J by 5 bases. CDR3 nucleotide sequence: TGCGCCAGCAGCCCACAGGGGGCTGATCAGCCCCAGCATTTT. Its protein product is CASSPQGADQPQHF.

This clonotype was counted a few times. The junction and the germline gene differ at one end; a read error may be behind it. The CDR3 protein is CASSHPSDLGAGSVYF. The CDR3 DNA follows: TGTGCCAGCAGCCATCCCAGCGACCTCGGCGCCGGATCGGTCTACTTC. The V call is TRBV4-2, the J call TRBJ2-1; D remains ambiguous. In germline, CDR1 is LGHNA, CDR2 YNFKEQ. The CDR3 loop spans 16 amino acids.